These 15 T cell receptor beta chains were sequenced from one sample in a study of identical twins. TCRdb re-called the 5' RACE reads with MiXCR, one entry per CDR3 protein. The table lists 430,000 or so distinct CDR3 sequences, 24% of them singletons. These same records also appear under a second study, on T cells expressing NK-cell markers.

The material sequenced was CD4+ T cells sorted from blood. The source is a woman aged 18-29 years in good health.

This clonotype showed up just a few times. The chain recombines TRBV5-1 with TRBJ2-5; 8 nucleotides agree with TRBD2. Unmatched junction bases numbered 8, after V lost 1 base and J lost 3 bases. CDR1 is SGHRS, CDR2 YFSETQ, per germline. This CDR3 has 16 residues. DNA of the CDR3: TGCGCCAGCAGCTTGTGGTCTAGCGGGCGTAAAGAGACCCAGTACTTC. Amino acids: CASSLWSSGRKETQYF.

The V call is TRBV3-1, the J call TRBJ2-7, with TRBD1 matching 7 bases. The CDR3 contains 14 residues. CDR1 and CDR2 (germline): LGHDT, YNNKEL (reference sequence). V was clipped by 4 bases and J by 4 bases; unmatched bases: 7. The CDR3 DNA is TGTGCCAGCAGCCGACAGGGTTGGAAGTACGAGCAGTACTTC. It translates to CASSRQGWKYEQYF.

The chain uses TRBV4-3 and TRBJ2-1, with no clear D. Trimming left V 0 bases short and J 4 bases short, with 4 bases between. Per germline, CDR1 LGHNA and CDR2 YSLEER. This CDR3 comprises 13 residues. CDR3 sequence reads: CASSQELYNEQFF. The CDR3 DNA is TGCGCCAGCAGCCAAGAATTATACAATGAGCAGTTCTTC.

The V call is TRBV20-1, the J call TRBJ2-2, with 12 bases aligning to TRBD2. This CDR3 contains 15 residues. V lost 6 bases, J lost 1 base, and 3 bases stayed unmatched. Germline CDR1 is DFQATT and CDR2 is SNEGSKA (reference sequence). The chain's CDR3 is CSALTSGGNTGELFF. The CDR3 region has the DNA TGCAGTGCCCTGACTAGCGGGGGGAACACCGGGGAGCTGTTTTTT.

CDR3 sequence: CSAGGTESYEQYF. CDR3 DNA sequence: TGCAGCGCGGGTGGGACGGAATCCTACGAGCAGTACTTC. The V gene is TRBV29-1, the J gene TRBJ2-7; either TRBD1 or TRBD2 may fit D (5 bases each). CDR1 and CDR2 from the germline V gene are SQVTM and ANQGSEA. This CDR3 spans 13 amino acids. With 7 bases removed from V and 1 base from J, the gap between germline ends came to 14 bases.

This chain joins TRBV28 and TRBJ2-3; 7 bases match TRBD1. This CDR3 comprises 15 residues. The J segment lost 3 bases and the V segment lost 8 bases, leaving 11 bases of the junction unmatched. Germline lookup yields CDR1 MDHEN and CDR2 SYDVKM. The CDR3 coding sequence is TGTGCCAGCCATTCTACAGGGGATCTAACAGATACGCAGTATTTT. Its translation: CASHSTGDLTDTQYF. Looking up the rest from reference TRBV28 and TRBJ2-3 gives the full variable domain: DVKVTQSSRYLVKRTGEKVFLECVQDMDHENMFWYRQDPGLGLRLIYFSYDVKMKEKGDIPEGYSVSREKKERFSLILESASTNQTSMYLCASHSTGDLTDTQYFGPGTRLTVL.

This clonotype was detected a few times. The CDR3 protein is CASSKAGQGASYEQYF. Written as DNA, the CDR3 is TGCGCCAGCAGCAAAGCGGGACAGGGGGCCTCCTACGAGCAGTACTTC. The V and J genes are TRBV5-1 and TRBJ2-7, with 12 bases matching TRBD1. The V gene's germline CDR1 is SGHRS and CDR2 YFSETQ. The CDR3 spans 16 residues. Trimming took 4 bases from V and 0 from J; bases not matched to a gene: 5.

The genes are TRBV15 and TRBJ2-5; D is unresolved. The length of the CDR3 is 15 residues. Germline assignment: CDR1 LNHNV and CDR2 YYDKDF (reference sequence). V lost 0 bases to trimming and J lost 3 bases, with 11 bases between them. In nucleotides, the CDR3 is TGTGCCACCAGCAGAGAGGCAAGAAGAGAAGAGACCCAGTACTTC. Its translation is CATSREARREETQYF.

This clonotype showed up just a few times. The chain has TRBV5-5 and TRBJ2-1, with D perhaps matching TRBD1 or TRBD2 (5 bases each). Germline V gene sequence: CDR1 SGHKS, CDR2 YYEKEE (reference sequence). V lost 6 bases, J lost 4 bases, and 23 bases lay in between. The CDR3 is 17 amino acids. CDR3 sequence (DNA): TGTGCCAGCATCCAAACCCCCGGGACCGGGATTTACAATGAGCAGTTCTTC. Protein product: CASIQTPGTGIYNEQFF.

Many counts were recorded for this clonotype. The chain couples TRBV5-1 to TRBJ2-3; D may be TRBD1 (7 bases). This CDR3 has 16 residues. The germline V gene encodes CDR1 SGHRS and CDR2 YFSETQ. V lost 0 bases to trimming and J lost 6 bases, with 17 bases between them. The CDR3 protein is CASSLVQAEGADTQYF. CDR3 DNA sequence: TGCGCCAGCAGCTTGGTTCAAGCGGAGGGGGCGGATACGCAGTATTTT.

This clonotype has only a few counts. The chain uses TRBV18 and TRBJ2-1; TRBD2 matches at 12 bases. V trimming: 6 bases; J trimming: 0 bases; junction bases outside the gene matches: 3. The CDR3 has 16 amino acids. Germline loops: CDR1 KGHSH, CDR2 LQKENI. CDR3 coding DNA: TGTGCCAGCTCGACGACTAGCGGGGGCTCCTACAATGAGCAGTTCTTC. Translated: CASSTTSGGSYNEQFF.

The rearrangement links TRBV6-5 to TRBJ2-6; D possibly corresponds to TRBD2 (5 bases). Trimming took off 4 bases at V and 1 base at J, with 11 bases between the two ends. CDR1 and CDR2 (germline): MNHEY, SVGAGI. CDR3 length: 16 amino acids. The chain's CDR3 is CASSWPGRSGANVLTF. As DNA, the CDR3 is TGTGCCAGCAGTTGGCCGGGGAGATCTGGGGCCAACGTCCTGACTTTC.

The chain uses TRBV6-2 or TRBV6-3 and TRBJ1-5, with D unresolved. The CDR3 has 14 residues. Germline V CDR1 and CDR2: MNHEY, SVGEGT. V was trimmed by 8 bases and J by 0 bases, leaving 11 bases between them. Written as DNA, the CDR3 is TGTGCCAGCGGGAGTTTCAATAGCAATCAGCCCCAGCATTTT. This sequence encodes CASGSFNSNQPQHF.

CDR3 sequence: CAIIEPGQAPYGYTF. CDR3 in DNA: TGTGCCATCATCGAGCCGGGGCAAGCCCCGTATGGCTACACCTTC. V usage is TRBV10-3 and J usage is TRBJ1-2; D is perhaps TRBD1 (5 bases). Germline V gene data show CDR1 as ENHRY and CDR2 as SYGVKD. This CDR3 has 15 residues. V lost 7 bases and J lost 5, with 20 bases in between.

The rearrangement uses TRBV20-1 and TRBJ2-3; perhaps TRBD2 as D (6 bases). Germline V gene sequence: CDR1 DFQATT, CDR2 SNEGSKA (reference sequence). The CDR3 is made up of 13 amino acids. Trimming stripped 6 bases from V and 3 bases from J, with 13 bases between. The CDR3 DNA sequence: TGCAGTGCCTGGCTAGCGCGTACAGATACGCAGTATTTT. Its protein product is CSAWLARTDTQYF.